This T cell receptor (beta chain) comes out of a study of blood T cell repertoires in COVID-19. Overall study context: From T cells, B-cell-depleted T cells, or PBMCs came the material, which was cDNA or gDNA.

The assay was immunoSEQ multiplex PCR, and TCRdb's table has in-frame clones only and misses some. The table records some 83,000 clones, 81% of them present only once. Material: peripheral blood. The TCR was taken from a man older than 75 with acute or convalescent COVID-19.

The CDR3: CASSDYGGEGNSPLHF. The CDR3 DNA reads TGTGCCAGCAGTGATTATGGAGGGGAGGGCAATTCACCCCTCCACTTT. The rearrangement uses TRBV2 and TRBJ1-6; maybe TRBD1 (5 bases). The CDR3 consists of 16 residues. Between the trimmed V and J ends, which lost 3 bases and 7 bases, there was a span of 16 bases. Germline-derived CDR1 and CDR2 are SNHLY and FYNNEI.